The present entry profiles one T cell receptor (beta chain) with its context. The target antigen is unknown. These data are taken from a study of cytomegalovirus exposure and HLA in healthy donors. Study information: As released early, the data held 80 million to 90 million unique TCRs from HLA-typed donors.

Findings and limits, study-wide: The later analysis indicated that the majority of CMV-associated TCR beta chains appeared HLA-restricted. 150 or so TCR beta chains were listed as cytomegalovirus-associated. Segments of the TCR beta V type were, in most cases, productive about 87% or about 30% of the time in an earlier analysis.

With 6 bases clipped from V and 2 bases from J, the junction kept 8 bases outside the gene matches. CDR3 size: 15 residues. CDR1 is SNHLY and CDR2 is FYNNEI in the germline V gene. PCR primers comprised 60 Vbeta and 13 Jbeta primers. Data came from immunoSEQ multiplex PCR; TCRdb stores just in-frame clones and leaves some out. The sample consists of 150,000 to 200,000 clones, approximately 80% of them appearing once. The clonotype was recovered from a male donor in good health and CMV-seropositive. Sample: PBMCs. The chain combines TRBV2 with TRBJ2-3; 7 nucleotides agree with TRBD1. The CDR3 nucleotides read TGTGCCAGCAGGTGGCAGGGACAGAACACAGATACGCAGTATTTT. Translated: CASRWQGQNTDTQYF.